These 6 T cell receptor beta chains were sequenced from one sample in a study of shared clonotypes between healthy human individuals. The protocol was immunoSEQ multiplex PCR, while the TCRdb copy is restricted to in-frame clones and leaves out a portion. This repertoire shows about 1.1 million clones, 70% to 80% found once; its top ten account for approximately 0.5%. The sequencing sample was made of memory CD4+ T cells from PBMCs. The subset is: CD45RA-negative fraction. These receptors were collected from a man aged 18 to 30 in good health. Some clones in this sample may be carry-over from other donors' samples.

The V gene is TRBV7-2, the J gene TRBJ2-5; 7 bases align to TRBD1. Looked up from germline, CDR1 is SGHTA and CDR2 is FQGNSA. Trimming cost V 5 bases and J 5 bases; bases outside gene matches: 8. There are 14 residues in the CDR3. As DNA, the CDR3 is TGTGCCAGCAGCGCGCCCGGGACAGAGGAGACCCAGTACTTC. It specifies CASSAPGTEETQYF.

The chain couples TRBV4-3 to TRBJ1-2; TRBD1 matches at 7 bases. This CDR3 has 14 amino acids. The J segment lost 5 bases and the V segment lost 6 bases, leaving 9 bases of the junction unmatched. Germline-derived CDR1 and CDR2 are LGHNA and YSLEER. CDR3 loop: CASSQYRDSYGYTF. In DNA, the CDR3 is TGCGCCAGCAGTCAGTACCGGGACAGTTATGGCTACACCTTC.

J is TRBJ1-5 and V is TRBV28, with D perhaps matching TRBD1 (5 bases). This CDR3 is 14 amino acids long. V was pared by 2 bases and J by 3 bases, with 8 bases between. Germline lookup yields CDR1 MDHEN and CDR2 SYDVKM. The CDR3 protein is CASSLVGDNQPQHF. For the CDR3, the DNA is TGTGCCAGCAGTTTAGTAGGGGACAATCAGCCCCAGCATTTT.

The CDR3 loop reads CASSPTTGDSGGYTF. Written as DNA, the CDR3 is TGTGCCAGCTCACCGACGACAGGGGATAGTGGTGGCTACACCTTC. This chain links TRBV18 with TRBJ1-2, with 8 bases identical to TRBD1. The CDR3 spans 15 residues. Germline V gene lookup returns CDR1 KGHSH and CDR2 LQKENI. With V trimmed by 3 bases and J by 7 bases, 10 bases remained unmatched. Full variable domain (remainder filled in from reference TRBV18 and TRBJ1-2): NAGVMQNPRHLVRRRGQEARLRCSPMKGHSHVYWYRQLPEEGLKFMVYLQKENIIDESGMPKERFSAEFPKEGPSILRIQQVVRGDSAAYFCASSPTTGDSGGYTFGSGTRLTVV.

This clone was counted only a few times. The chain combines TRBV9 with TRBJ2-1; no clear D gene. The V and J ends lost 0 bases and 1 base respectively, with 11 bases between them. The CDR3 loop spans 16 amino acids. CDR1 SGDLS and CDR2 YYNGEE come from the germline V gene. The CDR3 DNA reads TGTGCCAGCAGCGTAGATTTCTCCCCTTCCTACAATGAGCAGTTCTTC. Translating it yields CASSVDFSPSYNEQFF.

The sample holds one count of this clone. The CDR3: CSVEGQYMNTEAFF. The CDR3 coding sequence is TGCAGCGTTGAAGGACAGTACATGAACACTGAAGCTTTCTTT. This chain joins TRBV29-1 and TRBJ1-1; maybe TRBD1 (5 bases). Germline CDR1 and CDR2: SQVTM and ANQGSEA. There are 14 residues in the CDR3. Deletions cut 1 base from V and 0 bases from J, with 9 bases between.